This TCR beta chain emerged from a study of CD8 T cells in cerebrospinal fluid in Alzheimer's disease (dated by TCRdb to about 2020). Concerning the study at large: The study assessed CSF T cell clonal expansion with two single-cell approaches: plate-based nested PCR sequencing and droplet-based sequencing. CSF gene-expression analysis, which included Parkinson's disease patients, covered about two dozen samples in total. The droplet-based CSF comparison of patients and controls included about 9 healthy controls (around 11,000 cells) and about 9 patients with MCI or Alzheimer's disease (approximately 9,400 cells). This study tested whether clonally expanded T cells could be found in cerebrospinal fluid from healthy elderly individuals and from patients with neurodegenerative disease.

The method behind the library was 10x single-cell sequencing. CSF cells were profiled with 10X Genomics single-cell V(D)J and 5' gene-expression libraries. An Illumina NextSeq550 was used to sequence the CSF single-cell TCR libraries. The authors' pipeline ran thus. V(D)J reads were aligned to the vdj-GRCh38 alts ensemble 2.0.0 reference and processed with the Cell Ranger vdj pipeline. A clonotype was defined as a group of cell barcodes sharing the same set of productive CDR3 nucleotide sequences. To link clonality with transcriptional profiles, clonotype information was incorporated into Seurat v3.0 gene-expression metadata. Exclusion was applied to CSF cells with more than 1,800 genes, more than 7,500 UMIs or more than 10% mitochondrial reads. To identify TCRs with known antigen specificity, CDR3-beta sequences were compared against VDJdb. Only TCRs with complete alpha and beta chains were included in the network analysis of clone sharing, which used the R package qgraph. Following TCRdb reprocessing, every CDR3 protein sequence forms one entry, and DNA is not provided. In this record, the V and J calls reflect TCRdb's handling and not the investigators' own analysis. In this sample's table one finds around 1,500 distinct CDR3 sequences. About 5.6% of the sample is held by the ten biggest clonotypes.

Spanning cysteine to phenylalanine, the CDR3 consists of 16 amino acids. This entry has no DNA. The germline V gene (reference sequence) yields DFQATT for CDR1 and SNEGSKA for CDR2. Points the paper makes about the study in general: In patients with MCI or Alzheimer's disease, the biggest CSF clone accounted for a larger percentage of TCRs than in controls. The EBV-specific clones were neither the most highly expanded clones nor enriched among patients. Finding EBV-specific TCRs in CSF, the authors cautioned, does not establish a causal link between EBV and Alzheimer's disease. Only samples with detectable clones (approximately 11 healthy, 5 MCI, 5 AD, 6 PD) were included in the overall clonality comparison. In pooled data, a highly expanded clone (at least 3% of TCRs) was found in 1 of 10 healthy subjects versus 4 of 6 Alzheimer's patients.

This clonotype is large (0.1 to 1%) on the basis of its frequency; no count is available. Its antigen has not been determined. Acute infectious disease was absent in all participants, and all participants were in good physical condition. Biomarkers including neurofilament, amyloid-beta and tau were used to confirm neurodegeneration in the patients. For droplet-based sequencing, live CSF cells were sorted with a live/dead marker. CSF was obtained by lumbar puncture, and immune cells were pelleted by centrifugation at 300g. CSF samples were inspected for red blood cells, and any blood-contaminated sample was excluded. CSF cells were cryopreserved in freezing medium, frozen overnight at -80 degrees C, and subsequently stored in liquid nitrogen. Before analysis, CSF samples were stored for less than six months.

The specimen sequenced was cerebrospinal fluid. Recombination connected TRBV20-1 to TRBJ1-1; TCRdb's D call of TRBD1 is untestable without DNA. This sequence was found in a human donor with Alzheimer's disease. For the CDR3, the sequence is CSARERWGGVNTEAFF.